The rows below give T cell receptor beta chains drawn from one sample of a study of T cells in Graves' hyperthyroidism and ophthalmopathy. TCRdb called the multiplex PCR reads again in MiXCR, with one record for every CDR3 protein. The repertoire holds approximately 350,000 distinct CDR3 sequences, with roughly 15% as singletons. The material sequenced was blood. Receptors were obtained from a woman aged 60-75 years with Graves' ophthalmopathy. CDR3s include the opening cysteine and the closing phenylalanine or tryptophan. D genes are given only for firm matches. Rows give clone size only sometimes, using once, few, many, or a class for an expanded clone.

NA TRBJ2-7 many TRBV5-6 CASSLIGRGNEQYF TGTGCCAGCAGCTTGATTGGTAGAGGTAACGAGCAGTACTTC
NA TRBJ1-1 many TRBV2 CASQLMNTEAFF TGTGCCTCCCAGTTGATGAACACTGAAGCTTTCTTT
NA TRBJ1-5 NA TRBV2 CASRGGGKANQPQHF TGTGCCAGCAGGGGGGGGGGAAAGGCCAATCAGCCCCAGCATTTT
NA TRBJ2-1 many TRBV20-1 CSARDPRGPGNEQFF TGCAGTGCTAGAGACCCCAGGGGCCCGGGGAATGAGCAGTTCTTC
TRBD1 TRBJ2-7 many TRBV7-6 CASSSDRGTYEQYF TGTGCCAGCAGCTCCGACAGGGGAACCTACGAGCAGTACTTC
NA TRBJ1-5 many TRBV12-3/TRBV12-4 CASSLGQGIQPQHF TGTGCCAGCAGTTTAGGTCAGGGAATTCAGCCCCAGCATTTT
TRBD2 TRBJ2-3 many TRBV10-3 CATLARELTDTQYF TGTGCCACCCTTGCGCGGGAGCTCACAGATACGCAGTATTTT
NA TRBJ2-7 many TRBV20-1 CSASPGRGGYEQYF TGCAGTGCTAGTCCCGGCCGGGGAGGCTACGAGCAGTACTTC
TRBD2 TRBJ2-7 NA TRBV6-2/TRBV6-3 CASSRTSIYEQYF TGTGCCAGCAGTAGGACTAGTATCTACGAGCAGTACTTC
NA TRBJ2-2 many TRBV2 CASSERTNTGELFF TGTGCCAGCAGTGAAAGGACGAACACCGGGGAGCTGTTTTTT
TRBD2 TRBJ2-7 NA TRBV20-1 CSARIAGGGQDEQYF TGCAGTGCCAGGATAGCGGGAGGGGGGCAGGACGAGCAGTACTTC
NA TRBJ1-2 NA TRBV5-4 CASSSAAIGYTF TGTGCCAGCAGCTCCGCGGCGATCGGCTACACCTTC
NA TRBJ1-5 NA TRBV7-2 CASSQIADSLVSNQPQHF TGTGCCAGCAGCCAAATTGCTGACAGCCTCGTTAGCAATCAGCCCCAGCATTTT
TRBD2 TRBJ2-3 many TRBV28 CASSFSSGTLTGGTDTQYF TGTGCCAGCAGTTTCAGCAGCGGAACTCTCACGGGAGGAACAGATACGCAGTATTTT
NA TRBJ1-1 NA TRBV15 CATSRDRDPNTEAFF TGTGCCACCAGCAGGGATCGGGATCCTAACACTGAAGCTTTCTTT
NA TRBJ1-5 many TRBV28 CASRDGTPGNQPQHF TGTGCCAGCAGGGACGGGACCCCGGGCAATCAGCCCCAGCATTTT
TRBD1 TRBJ2-1 many TRBV5-5 CASSLAGDRRNEQFF TGTGCCAGCAGCTTGGCCGGGGACAGGAGAAATGAGCAGTTCTTC
TRBD2 TRBJ2-3 many TRBV5-1 CASSLLVAGGGDTQYF TGCGCCAGCAGCCTCTTGGTCGCGGGAGGTGGGGATACGCAGTATTTT
NA TRBJ2-2 many TRBV18 CASSPTGINTGELFF TGTGCCAGCTCACCAACAGGGATCAACACCGGGGAGCTGTTTTTT
TRBD1 TRBJ1-1 many TRBV27 CASSFDGTGIGTEAFF TGTGCCAGCAGTTTCGACGGGACAGGGATAGGCACTGAAGCTTTCTTT
TRBD2 TRBJ2-4 few TRBV4-1 CASSQSGTSGKTNIQYF TGCGCCAGCAGCCAGAGCGGGACTAGCGGGAAGACAAACATTCAGTACTTC
TRBD2 TRBJ2-7 NA TRBV6-1 CASSPLAGGSEQYF TGTGCCAGCAGCCCCCTAGCGGGAGGCTCCGAGCAGTACTTC
NA TRBJ2-1 few TRBV27 CASSLRRRSWFF TGTGCCAGCAGTTTGCGAAGACGTTCCTGGTTCTTC
TRBD1 TRBJ2-3 many TRBV4-1 CASSPGQAQDTQYF TGCGCCAGCAGCCCGGGACAGGCTCAAGATACGCAGTATTTT
TRBD1 TRBJ1-1 many TRBV5-1 CASSSYDRGGTEAFF TGCGCCAGCAGCTCCTATGACAGGGGGGGCACTGAAGCTTTCTTT
NA TRBJ2-1 few TRBV5-1 CASSFTGATFF TGCGCCAGCAGCTTCACGGGAGCGACGTTCTTC
TRBD1 TRBJ2-5 many TRBV7-9 CASSHETGKETQYF TGTGCCAGCAGCCACGAGACAGGGAAAGAGACCCAGTACTTC
NA TRBJ1-2 NA TRBV3-1 CASSPVGGKGYGYTF TGTGCCAGCAGCCCGGTCGGAGGGAAAGGGTATGGCTACACCTTC
TRBD2 TRBJ2-7 NA TRBV12-3/TRBV12-4 CASSPGGGSEQYF TGTGCCAGCAGCCCCGGGGGGGGGAGCGAGCAGTACTTC
NA TRBJ1-5 NA TRBV28 CASSLTGTVNQPQHF TGTGCCAGCAGTTTAACGGGAACCGTCAATCAGCCCCAGCATTTT
TRBD1 TRBJ2-7 few TRBV20-1 CSAPRQGGAYEQYF TGCAGTGCTCCAAGACAGGGTGGTGCCTACGAGCAGTACTTC
NA TRBJ2-2 NA TRBV24-1 CATSDLSGGTGELFF TGTGCCACCAGTGATTTAAGTGGAGGTACCGGGGAGCTGTTTTTT
TRBD2 TRBJ2-7 many TRBV20-1 CSAVTSGTIYEQYF TGCAGTGCTGTGACTAGCGGGACGATCTACGAGCAGTACTTC
TRBD1 TRBJ1-1 NA TRBV2 CASTGTGGKENTEAFF TGTGCCAGTACGGGGACAGGGGGAAAGGAGAACACTGAAGCTTTCTTT
NA TRBJ1-3 many TRBV3-1 CASSQDSRGNTIYF TGTGCCAGCAGCCAAGATTCCAGGGGAAACACCATATATTTT
NA TRBJ2-1 few TRBV12-3/TRBV12-4 CASSGRDQYNEQFF TGTGCCAGCAGTGGGCGGGACCAATACAATGAGCAGTTCTTC
NA TRBJ1-1 few TRBV6-1 CASSRPDRNTEAFF TGTGCCAGCAGTCGACCTGACAGAAACACTGAAGCTTTCTTT
TRBD2 TRBJ2-3 few TRBV2 CASTGRESPAQYF TGTGCCAGCACGGGGCGGGAGTCCCCTGCGCAGTATTTT
NA TRBJ2-1 many TRBV7-3 CASSFPSLANNEQFF TGTGCCAGCAGCTTCCCTAGCCTTGCGAACAATGAGCAGTTCTTC
TRBD1 TRBJ2-2 NA TRBV6-1 CASPGQGGDTGELFF TGTGCCAGCCCGGGACAGGGGGGTGACACCGGGGAGCTGTTTTTT
TRBD2 TRBJ2-1 many TRBV7-2 CASRQMGLAGGRMYNEQFF TGTGCCAGCAGGCAGATGGGGCTAGCGGGAGGGAGAATGTACAATGAGCAGTTCTTC
TRBD2 TRBJ2-2 many TRBV20-1 CSARTSGIRGGELFF TGCAGTGCTAGGACTAGCGGGATAAGGGGCGGGGAGCTGTTTTTT
NA TRBJ2-2 many TRBV20-1 CSAWGETDTGELFF TGCAGTGCTTGGGGGGAGACCGACACCGGGGAGCTGTTTTTT
TRBD2 TRBJ2-1 many TRBV5-1 CASSGAGGSFYNEQFF TGCGCCAGCAGTGGGGCTGGCGGGAGTTTCTACAATGAGCAGTTCTTC